Sequencing of this TCR beta chain was carried out in a study of cytotoxic CD8 clonotypes in ibrutinib-treated CLL. Study as a whole: Results showed some 25 partial and 2 complete responses; following median approximately 69 months, approximately 15 remained remitted, approximately twelve advanced.

Whole-study results and caveats: Clonality correlated strongly with circulating CD8+ T cells and exceeded age-matched healthy donors at baseline. Investigators sampled sustained-remission and progressing patients at differing times.

Note on this clone: Its antigen is still unknown.

Germline V gene lookup returns CDR1 ENHRY and CDR2 SYGVKD. This CDR3 region has 13 residues. After removal of 10 bases from V and 7 bases from J, the junction contained 6 bases not matched to a gene. Some clones are missing from TCRdb's copy, which holds only in-frame ones; the method was immunoSEQ multiplex PCR. The sample holds about 200,000 clones; around 72% are singletons and the top ten take roughly 13%. This sequence joins TRBV10-3 and TRBJ2-1, with TRBD2 matching over 11 bases. The sequence derives from a human donor with chronic lymphocytic leukemia. This specimen was PBMCs, taken after 24 months of ibrutinib treatment. CDR3 DNA: TGTGCCACCTTAGGACTAGCGGGTAATGAGCAGTTCTTC. Amino acids: CATLGLAGNEQFF.